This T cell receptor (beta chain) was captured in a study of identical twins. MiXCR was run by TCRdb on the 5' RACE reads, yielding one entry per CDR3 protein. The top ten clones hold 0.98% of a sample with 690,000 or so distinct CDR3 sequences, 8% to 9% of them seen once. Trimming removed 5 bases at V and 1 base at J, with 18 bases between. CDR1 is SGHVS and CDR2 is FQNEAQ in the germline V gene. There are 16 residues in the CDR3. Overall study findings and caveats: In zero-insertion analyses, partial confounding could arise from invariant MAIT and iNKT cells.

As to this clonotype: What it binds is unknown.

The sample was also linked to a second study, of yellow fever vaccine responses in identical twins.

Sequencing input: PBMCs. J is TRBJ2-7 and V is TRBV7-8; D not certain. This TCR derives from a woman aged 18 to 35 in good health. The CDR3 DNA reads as TGTGCCAGCAGCGAAAATATACTAAGTGGGTCCTACGAGCAGTACTTC. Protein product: CASSENILSGSYEQYF.